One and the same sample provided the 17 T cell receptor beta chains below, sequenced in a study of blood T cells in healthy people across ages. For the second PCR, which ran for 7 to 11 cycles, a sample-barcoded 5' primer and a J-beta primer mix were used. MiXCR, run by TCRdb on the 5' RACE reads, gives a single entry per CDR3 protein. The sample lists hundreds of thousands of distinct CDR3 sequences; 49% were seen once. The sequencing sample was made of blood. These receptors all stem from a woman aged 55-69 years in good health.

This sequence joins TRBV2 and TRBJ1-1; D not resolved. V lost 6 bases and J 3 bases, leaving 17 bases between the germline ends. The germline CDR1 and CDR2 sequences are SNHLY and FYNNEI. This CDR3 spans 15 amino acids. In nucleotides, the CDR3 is TGTGCCAGCAGCCCCCCCTCAAGATGGGACACTGAAGCTTTCTTT. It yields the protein CASSPPSRWDTEAFF.

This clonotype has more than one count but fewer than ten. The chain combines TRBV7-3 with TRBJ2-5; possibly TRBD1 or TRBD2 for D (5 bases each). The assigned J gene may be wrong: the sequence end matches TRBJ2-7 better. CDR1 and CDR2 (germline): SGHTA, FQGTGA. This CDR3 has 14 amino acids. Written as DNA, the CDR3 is TGTGCCAGCAGCTCGACCGGGACGTCGTCCGAGCAGTACTTC. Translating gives CASSSTGTSSEQYF.

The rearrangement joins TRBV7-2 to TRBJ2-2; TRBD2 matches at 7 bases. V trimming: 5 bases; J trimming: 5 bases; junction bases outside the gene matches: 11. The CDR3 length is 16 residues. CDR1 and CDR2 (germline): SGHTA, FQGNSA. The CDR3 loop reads CASSMSAGRGTGELFF. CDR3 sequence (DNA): TGTGCCAGCAGCATGTCTGCAGGGAGGGGTACCGGGGAGCTGTTTTTT.

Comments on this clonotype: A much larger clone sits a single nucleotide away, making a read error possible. In DNA, the CDR3 is TGTGCCAGCAGCGTAGTTGCGGAATGGACAGCAGCTGAGCAGTTCTTC. This codes for CASSVVAEWTAAEQFF. The chain joins TRBV9 to TRBJ2-1, with D tentatively TRBD1 (6 bases). V was cut by 0 bases and J by 9 bases, with 19 bases left in between. The CDR3 is 16 residues long. Germline-derived CDR1 and CDR2 are SGDLS and YYNGEE.

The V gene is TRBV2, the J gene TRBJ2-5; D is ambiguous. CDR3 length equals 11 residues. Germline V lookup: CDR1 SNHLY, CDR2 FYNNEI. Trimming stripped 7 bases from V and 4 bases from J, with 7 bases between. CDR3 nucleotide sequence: TGTGCCAGCAAGGTCCGAGAGACCCAGTACTTC. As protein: CASKVRETQYF.

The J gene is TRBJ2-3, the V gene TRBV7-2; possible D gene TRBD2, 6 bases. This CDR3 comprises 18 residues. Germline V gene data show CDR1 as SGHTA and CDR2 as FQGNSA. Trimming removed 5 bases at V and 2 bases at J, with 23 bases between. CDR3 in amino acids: CASSLWTFSGTSTDTQYF. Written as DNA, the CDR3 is TGTGCCAGCAGCCTTTGGACCTTTAGCGGAACCTCCACAGATACGCAGTATTTT.

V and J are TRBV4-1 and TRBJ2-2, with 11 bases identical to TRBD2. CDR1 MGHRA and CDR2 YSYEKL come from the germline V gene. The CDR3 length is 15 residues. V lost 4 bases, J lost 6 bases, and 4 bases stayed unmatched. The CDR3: CASSLAGGVAGELFF. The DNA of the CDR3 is TGCGCCAGCAGCCTAGCGGGAGGGGTTGCCGGGGAGCTGTTTTTT.

The CDR3 sequence is CASSMIAGSYEQYF. Written as DNA, the CDR3 is TGTGCCAGCAGCATGATAGCGGGATCCTACGAGCAGTACTTC. The chain recombines TRBV7-2 with TRBJ2-7; 8 bases fit TRBD2. CDR3 length: 14 amino acids. Germline CDR1 and CDR2: SGHTA and FQGNSA. Trimming took 5 bases from V and 1 from J; bases not matched to a gene: 4.

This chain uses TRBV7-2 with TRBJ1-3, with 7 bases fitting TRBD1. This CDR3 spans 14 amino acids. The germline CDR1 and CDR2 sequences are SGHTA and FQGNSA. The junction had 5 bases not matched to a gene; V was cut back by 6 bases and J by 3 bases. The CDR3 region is CASSFDRVGNTIYF. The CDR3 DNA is TGTGCCAGCAGTTTTGACAGGGTTGGAAACACCATATATTTT. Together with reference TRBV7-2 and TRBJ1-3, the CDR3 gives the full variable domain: GAGVSQSPSNKVTEKGKDVELRCDPISGHTALYWYRQSLGQGLEFLIYFQGNSAPDKSGLPSDRFSAERTGGSVSTLTIQRTQQEDSAVYLCASSFDRVGNTIYFGEGSWLTVV.

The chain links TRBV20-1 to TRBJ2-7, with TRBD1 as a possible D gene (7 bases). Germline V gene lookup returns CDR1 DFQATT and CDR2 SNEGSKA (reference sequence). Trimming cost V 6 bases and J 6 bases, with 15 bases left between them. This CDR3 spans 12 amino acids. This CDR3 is CSANRQGGEQYF. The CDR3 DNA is TGCAGTGCAAACCGACAGGGAGGCGAGCAGTACTTC.

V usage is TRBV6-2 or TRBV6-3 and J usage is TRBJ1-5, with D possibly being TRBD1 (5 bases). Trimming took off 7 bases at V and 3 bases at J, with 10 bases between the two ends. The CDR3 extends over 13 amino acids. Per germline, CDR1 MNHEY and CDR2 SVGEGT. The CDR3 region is CASTTGPNQPQHF. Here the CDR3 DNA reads TGTGCCAGCACCACAGGTCCCAATCAGCCCCAGCATTTT.

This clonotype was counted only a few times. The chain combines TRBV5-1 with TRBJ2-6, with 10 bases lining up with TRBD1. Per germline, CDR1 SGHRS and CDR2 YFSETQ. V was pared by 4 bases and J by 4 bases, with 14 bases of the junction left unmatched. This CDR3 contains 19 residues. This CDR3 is CASSLPSGTGDYGANVLTF. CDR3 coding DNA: TGCGCCAGCAGCCTCCCCAGCGGGACAGGGGATTACGGGGCCAACGTCCTGACTTTC.

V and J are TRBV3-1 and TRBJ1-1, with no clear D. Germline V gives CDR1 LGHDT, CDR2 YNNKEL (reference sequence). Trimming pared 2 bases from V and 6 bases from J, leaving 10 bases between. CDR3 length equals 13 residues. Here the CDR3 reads CASSQRRGPEAFF. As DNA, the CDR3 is TGTGCCAGCAGCCAAAGAAGAGGGCCTGAAGCTTTCTTT.

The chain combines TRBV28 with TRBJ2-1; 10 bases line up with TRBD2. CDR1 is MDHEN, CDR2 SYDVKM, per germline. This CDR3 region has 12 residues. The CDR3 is CTTGTSVDEQFF. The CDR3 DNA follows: TGTACCACCGGGACTAGCGTCGATGAGCAGTTCTTC.

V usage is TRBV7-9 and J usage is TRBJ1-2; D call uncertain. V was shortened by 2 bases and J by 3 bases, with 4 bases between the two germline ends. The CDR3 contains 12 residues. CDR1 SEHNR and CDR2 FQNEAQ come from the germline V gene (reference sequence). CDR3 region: CASSLMDYGYTF. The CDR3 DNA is TGTGCCAGCAGCTTAATGGACTATGGCTACACCTTC.

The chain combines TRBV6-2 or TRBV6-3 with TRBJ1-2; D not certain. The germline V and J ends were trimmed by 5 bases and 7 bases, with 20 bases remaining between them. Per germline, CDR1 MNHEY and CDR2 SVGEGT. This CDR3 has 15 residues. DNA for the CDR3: TGTGCCAGCAGTGACTTCCTGCAGGACTATGCTGGCTACACCTTC. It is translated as CASSDFLQDYAGYTF.

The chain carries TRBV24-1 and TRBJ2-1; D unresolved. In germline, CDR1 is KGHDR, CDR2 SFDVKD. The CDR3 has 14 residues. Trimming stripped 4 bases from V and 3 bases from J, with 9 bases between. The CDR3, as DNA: TGTGCCACCAGTGAGGCACCGGACTACAATGAGCAGTTCTTC. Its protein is CATSEAPDYNEQFF.